A selection of T cell receptor beta chains follows, all from one sample in a study of shared T cell receptors in the human thymus. Libraries were prepared by immunoSEQ multiplex PCR; TCRdb keeps only in-frame clonotypes and omits some of them. The sample has about 710,000 clones; more than 70% are singletons. The sample also formed part of further work on human thymus T cells.

What was sequenced was thymocytes. The receptors shown here come from a boy under two years old with a congenital heart defect. Both conserved end residues are part of each CDR3. Fields, in order: V gene, clone size, D gene, J gene, CDR3 DNA, CDR3 protein. The D gene is left open where the match is weak. Only some rows state a clone size, as once, few, many or a class for expanded clones.

TRBV7-6	-	TRBD2	TRBJ2-1	TGTGCCAGCAGCCCCGGACTAGCGGGACCTGGTTTGGATGAGCAGTTCTTC	CASSPGLAGPGLDEQFF
TRBV5-4	once	TRBD2	TRBJ2-5	TGTGCCAGCAGCCCCGAGGGGAAGCGGGGGGATCGAGAGACCCAGTACTTC	CASSPEGKRGDRETQYF
TRBV11-3	-	-	TRBJ1-1	TGTGCCAGCAGCTTAGGTGGACACTCGAACACTGAAGCTTTCTTT	CASSLGGHSNTEAFF
TRBV5-4	-	TRBD1	TRBJ1-3	TGTGCCAGCAGCCCGGGACAGACCTCTTCTGGAAACACCATATATTTT	CASSPGQTSSGNTIYF
TRBV4-1	once	TRBD1	TRBJ1-5	TGCGCCAGCAGCCAAGGGACAGGGAGGAACAATCAGCCCCAGCATTTT	CASSQGTGRNNQPQHF
TRBV29-1	-	TRBD1	TRBJ1-1	TGCAGCGGGAAACAGGGGGGGAACACTGAAGCTTTCTTT	CSGKQGGNTEAFF
TRBV5-4	-	TRBD1	TRBJ1-2	TGTGCCAGCAGCGCCGGACAGGGGGGGATCTATGGCTACACCTTC	CASSAGQGGIYGYTF
TRBV14	few	-	TRBJ2-7	TGTGCCAGCAGCCAAGGACAGCACTACGAGCAGTACTTC	CASSQGQHYEQYF
TRBV27	-	TRBD1	TRBJ2-7	TGTGCCAGCAGTTCAAAAGACAGGGGTGAGCAGTACTTC	CASSSKDRGEQYF
TRBV19	-	TRBD2	TRBJ2-3	TGTGCCAGTAGTTCCCGGGAGGGAGATACGCAGTATTTT	CASSSREGDTQYF
TRBV4-1	-	TRBD1	TRBJ1-1	TGCGCCAGCAGCCAAGACGCGGACAGGGTGGAAGCTTTCTTT	CASSQDADRVEAFF
TRBV25-1	once	-	TRBJ2-1	TGTGCCAGCAGTGACCCCGGCCGAGGATATGAGCAGTTCTTC	CASSDPGRGYEQFF
TRBV5-1	-	-	TRBJ1-1	TGCGCCAGCAGCTTGGTTTACCCCCGTACAGGTGAGAACACTGAAGCTTTCTTT	CASSLVYPRTGENTEAFF
TRBV6-1	-	-	TRBJ2-3	TGTGCCAGCAGTGCCGCCGACCCAGACGGGGATACGCAGTATTTT	CASSAADPDGDTQYF
TRBV10-1	-	-	TRBJ2-3	TGCGCCAGCAGGGGGAGTCAGGCCACAGATACGCAGTATTTT	CASRGSQATDTQYF
TRBV6-5	-	TRBD2	TRBJ2-4	TGTGCCAGCAGTAGACTAGCGGGAGCCAAAAACATTCAGTACTTC	CASSRLAGAKNIQYF
TRBV5-8	few	-	TRBJ1-3	TGTGCCAGCAGCTTGGGGAGAGCGGTGCGGAACACCATATATTTT	CASSLGRAVRNTIYF
TRBV19	-	TRBD1	TRBJ1-2	TGTGCCAGTAGTTCCATCCGGGACAGATACTATGGCTACACCTTC	CASSSIRDRYYGYTF
TRBV10-1	-	TRBD1	TRBJ1-5	TGCGCCAGGCACAGGGGCAGGCATCAGCCCCAGCATTTT	CARHRGRHQPQHF
TRBV6-5	once	-	TRBJ2-7	TGTGCCAGCAGTTTCACGGGTCGCGACTACGAGCAGTACTTC	CASSFTGRDYEQYF
TRBV18	-	TRBD1	TRBJ2-1	TGTGCCAGCTCCATAGACAGGGGAGGTTACAATGAGCAGTTCTTC	CASSIDRGGYNEQFF
TRBV5-6	-	-	TRBJ1-6	TGTGCCAGCAGCTTGGCCAGAGTAGGGAGTAGGGATAATTCACCCCTCCACTTT	CASSLARVGSRDNSPLHF
TRBV4-2	-	TRBD1	TRBJ1-1	TGTGCCAGCAGCCTACCGGGACAGGGGGCATTGAACACTGAAGCTTTCTTT	CASSLPGQGALNTEAFF
TRBV11-2	-	-	TRBJ1-6	TGTGCCAGCAGCCGCTCCCCCGACAGGAGTTGTAGAGATTCACCCCTCCACTTT	CASSRSPDRSCRDSPLHF
TRBV29-1	-	-	TRBJ1-2	TGCAGCGCTGAGGACCCCCCCAGAAGCGGCCCCCAGAGGAGACGGGGCTACACCTTC	CSAEDPPRSGPQRRRGYTF
TRBV7-2	-	TRBD1	TRBJ2-7	TGTGCCAGCAGCTTCGACAGGGGTAAGACCTACGAGCAGTACTTC	CASSFDRGKTYEQYF
TRBV30	-	-	TRBJ2-2	TGTGCCTGGAATGGGGGCCTAGCGGAAAAGAACACCGGGGAGCTGTTTTTT	CAWNGGLAEKNTGELFF
TRBV7-2	-	-	TRBJ1-6	TGTGCCAGCAGCTTAGAAAGGGGCGGTTCACCCCTCCACTTT	CASSLERGGSPLHF
TRBV2	-	-	TRBJ2-2	TGTGCCAGACAGGACACGAACACCGGGGAGCTGTTTTTT	CARQDTNTGELFF
TRBV18	-	TRBD1	TRBJ2-5	TGTGCCAGCTCACCATATGGGGCACCAGGGGGAGAGACCCAGTACTTC	CASSPYGAPGGETQYF
TRBV5-1	few	TRBD2	TRBJ2-1	TGCGCCAGCAGCTTAAGCGGGGGGGCCCATGAGCAGTTCTTC	CASSLSGGAHEQFF
TRBV29-1	-	TRBD2	TRBJ2-5	TGCAGCGTTGAAGGGACTGTTTCTAGCGGGGGCCACCATAAAGAGACCCAGTACTTC	CSVEGTVSSGGHHKETQYF
TRBV25-1	-	TRBD1	TRBJ2-3	TGTGCCAGCAGTCCCTCCGGACAGGCGCCCACAGATACGCAGTATTTT	CASSPSGQAPTDTQYF
TRBV10-3	-	-	TRBJ1-5	TGTGCCATCAGTGAGACAGGGTGGAATCAGCCCCAGCATTTT	CAISETGWNQPQHF
TRBV20-1	-	TRBD1	TRBJ1-1	TGCAGTGCTAGTCCGGGACAGGAATTT	CSASPGQEF
TRBV15	-	TRBD2	TRBJ2-7	TGTGCCACCAGCAGAGTAAGGTCAGCGGGGGTACCTATGTACGAGCAGTACTTC	CATSRVRSAGVPMYEQYF
TRBV25-1	-	-	TRBJ1-2	TGTGCCAGCAGTGACGTAGACACGAATTACTATGGCTACACCTTC	CASSDVDTNYYGYTF
TRBV13	few	TRBD1	TRBJ1-2	TGTGCCAGCAGCCTCCGGGACAGCCATTTAACTAACTATGGCTACACCTTC	CASSLRDSHLTNYGYTF
TRBV4-1	-	-	TRBJ1-5	TGCGCCAGCAGCCAGATTCAGAGGGGGATCGGCAATCAGCCCCAGCATTTT	CASSQIQRGIGNQPQHF
TRBV19	few	-	TRBJ2-7	TGTGCCAGTAGTATCATCGGGGGACAGTACGAGCAGTACTTC	CASSIIGGQYEQYF
TRBV7-3	-	TRBD2	TRBJ2-1	TGTGCCAGCAGCTTAGGCTCTAGCGGGGGAAGCTCCTACAATGAGCAGTTCTTC	CASSLGSSGGSSYNEQFF
TRBV7-2	-	TRBD1	TRBJ1-2	TGTGCCAGCGAGCGATCCGGGACAGGGGCTGGCTACACCTTC	CASERSGTGAGYTF
TRBV10-2	-	TRBD1	TRBJ1-5	TGCGCCAGCAGTCCGCCGGGGGGAGACAGGGGGTCTGGCAATCAGCCCCAGCATTTT	CASSPPGGDRGSGNQPQHF
TRBV5-1	-	-	TRBJ2-7	TGCGCCAGCAGCTTCAAGGCAGGGGGGCTGGTCGAGCAGTACTTC	CASSFKAGGLVEQYF
TRBV5-4	-	TRBD1	TRBJ1-1	TGTGCCAGCAGCCCGACAGGGGGTGGTACTGAAGCTTTCTTT	CASSPTGGGTEAFF
TRBV5-1	-	-	TRBJ2-1	TGCGCCAGCATCGGTGGGAGTTTAGAGCAGTTCTTC	CASIGGSLEQFF
TRBV28	-	TRBD1	TRBJ2-7	TGTGCCAGCAGCCGACAGGGGCCTAACCCTAGCTCCTACTCTCGCTACGAGCAGTACTTC	CASSRQGPNPSSYSRYEQYF
TRBV6-1	-	-	TRBJ2-7	TGTGCCAGCAGTGAAATGGGTCAGCGGGCCTACGAGCAGTACTTC	CASSEMGQRAYEQYF
TRBV25-1	-	-	TRBJ1-3	TGTGCCAGCAGTGTGGCCACCCCAAGAACCTCTGGAAACACCATATATTTT	CASSVATPRTSGNTIYF
TRBV10-3	-	TRBD1	TRBJ1-5	TGTGCCATCAGTGACCAGGGACAGGGCGGCTATTATAGCAATCAGCCCCAGCATTTT	CAISDQGQGGYYSNQPQHF
TRBV7-9	-	TRBD2	TRBJ2-7	TGTGCCAGCAGCCGGACTAGCGGGGAACCTTCCTACGAGCAGTACTTC	CASSRTSGEPSYEQYF
TRBV30	-	TRBD2	TRBJ2-5	TGTGCCTGGAGTGTACCTGTGAGGACTAGCGGTAATACCCAGTACTTC	CAWSVPVRTSGNTQYF
TRBV5-6	-	-	TRBJ2-6	TGTGCCAGCAGCGTTTTGACAGTGTCAGGGGCCAACGTCCTGACTTTC	CASSVLTVSGANVLTF